A selection of T cell receptor beta chains follows, all from one sample in a study of CD8+ T cells in alopecia areata. Assay used: immunoSEQ multiplex PCR; TCRdb lists only in-frame clones, some missing. The sample yields about 100,000 clones, roughly 60% seen once. The sample was CD8+ T cells sorted from blood, taken at approximately week 56, from a patient treated with tofacitinib. The receptors come from a human donor with alopecia areata. The CDR3 runs from the conserved cysteine through the conserved F or W. A D gene is named only where the DNA matches it firmly. Part of the rows lack a size; the others show once, few, many or a class for expanded clones.

D gene	V gene	clone size	J gene	CDR3 DNA	CDR3 protein
-	TRBV4-2	-	TRBJ2-1	TGTGCCAGCAGCCAAGAGGCCTTCTACAATGAGCAGTTCTTC	CASSQEAFYNEQFF
-	TRBV4-1	-	TRBJ2-1	TGCGCCAGCAGCCAAGTTCGGGATGAGCAGTTCTTC	CASSQVRDEQFF
TRBD1	TRBV12-5	-	TRBJ2-6	TGTGCTAGTGGTCAGACAGGGATAGGGGCCAACGTCCTGACTTTC	CASGQTGIGANVLTF
-	TRBV13	-	TRBJ2-5	TGTGCCAGCAGCTTAGAGGAAAAAAGGGAGACCCAGTACTTC	CASSLEEKRETQYF
-	TRBV13	-	TRBJ2-5	TGTGCCAGCAGCTTTTCGACGCACCAAGAGACCCAGTACTTC	CASSFSTHQETQYF
-	TRBV27	few	TRBJ1-2	TGTGCCAGCAGTTTCGGGGGAGTTGATGGCTACACCTTC	CASSFGGVDGYTF
-	TRBV7-6	-	TRBJ1-1	TGTGCCAGCAGCTTAGGCATGAAGAGGGGTCACACTGAAGCTTTCTTT	CASSLGMKRGHTEAFF
TRBD1	TRBV4-1	-	TRBJ1-2	TGCGCCAGCAGCCTCCTCCTTTCGGGACAGGGTGACTATGGCTACACCTTC	CASSLLLSGQGDYGYTF
TRBD1	TRBV4-1	-	TRBJ1-5	TGCGCCAGCAGCCAAGTGAGACAGGGGGCGCGGCCCCAGCATTTT	CASSQVRQGARPQHF
TRBD1	TRBV7-8	few	TRBJ1-5	TGTGCCAGCAGCTTGGGACAGGTTCAGCCCCAGCATTTT	CASSLGQVQPQHF
TRBD2	TRBV7-9	-	TRBJ2-3	TGTGCCAGCAGCTTCGGCGCGGGGGAAGGCACAGATACGCAGTATTTT	CASSFGAGEGTDTQYF
TRBD2	TRBV29-1	-	TRBJ2-7	TGCAGCGTGAGTTTAGCGGGGCCACCTGGGGAGCAGTACTTC	CSVSLAGPPGEQYF
-	TRBV15	few	TRBJ2-7	TGTGCCACCAGCAGAGAACAGGCCCCAAGAGGGTACGAGCAGTACTTC	CATSREQAPRGYEQYF
-	TRBV13	few	TRBJ1-6	TGTGCCAGCAGCTTAGGCCTGGGCAGGGGCCCATTTGCCTTT	CASSLGLGRGPFAF
-	TRBV19	once	TRBJ1-1	TGTGCCAGTAGTTGGAATGAGAACACTGAAGCTTTCTTT	CASSWNENTEAFF
TRBD2	TRBV4-2	-	TRBJ2-5	TGTGCCAGCAGCCAAATAATAGCGGGGGCACAAGAGACCCAGTACTTC	CASSQIIAGAQETQYF
-	TRBV30	-	TRBJ1-2	TGTGCCTGGATAGAAGAGGCTTATGGCTACACCTTC	CAWIEEAYGYTF
-	TRBV7-8	-	TRBJ1-6	TGTGCCAGCAGCCAAACCGGTCGAGGAAGTAATTCACCCCTCCACTTT	CASSQTGRGSNSPLHF
-	TRBV4-1	-	TRBJ2-2	TGCGCCAGCAGCCAAGTTGTGGGGCGAGGCACCGGGGAGCTGTTTTTT	CASSQVVGRGTGELFF
TRBD2	TRBV19	-	TRBJ2-7	TGTGCCAGCACAGCGGGGTACGAGCAGTACTTC	CASTAGYEQYF
TRBD2	TRBV5-6	few	TRBJ2-7	TGTGCCAGCAGCTCAGGACTAGCGGACTACGAGCAGTACTTC	CASSSGLADYEQYF
TRBD2	TRBV15	-	TRBJ2-2	TGTGCCACCAGCAGAGATGGGGCTAGCGGGGCCAACGGGGAGCTGTTTTTT	CATSRDGASGANGELFF
TRBD2	TRBV13	-	TRBJ2-5	TGTGCCAGCAGCGCGACCGGGACTAGCGGGTCCGAGGGGTGGACCCAGTACTTC	CASSATGTSGSEGWTQYF
TRBD2	TRBV5-1	few	TRBJ2-2	TGCGCCAGCAGCCAAACTGGACTAGCGGGGGCCGGCACCGGGGAGCTGTTTTTT	CASSQTGLAGAGTGELFF
TRBD1	TRBV29-1	few	TRBJ2-4	TGCAGCGCCGAGACAGGGACGGACATTCAGTACTTC	CSAETGTDIQYF
-	TRBV9	-	TRBJ1-1	TGTGCCAGCAGCGTAGTGTCCGGGGCTTTCTTT	CASSVVSGAFF
-	TRBV9	-	TRBJ1-2	TGTGCCAGCGGCCATGGCTACACCTTC	CASGHGYTF
-	TRBV10-3	-	TRBJ2-1	TGTGCCATCAGTGAGTCGGTGACAGCCAATGAGCAGTTCTTC	CAISESVTANEQFF
-	TRBV5-4	few	TRBJ1-2	TGTGCCAGCAGCTTTCCAGGGGACTATGGCTACACCTTC	CASSFPGDYGYTF
-	TRBV6-1	few	TRBJ1-4	TGTGCCAGCAGAATACGTATGCGGGGGAATGAAAAACTGTTTTTT	CASRIRMRGNEKLFF
-	TRBV7-9	-	TRBJ1-5	TGTGCCAGCAGCACCGATACAATTAGCAATCAGCCCCAGCATTTT	CASSTDTISNQPQHF
TRBD1	TRBV27	once	TRBJ1-2	TGTGCCAGCAGTTTAAACAGGGGCGGGTATGGCTACACCTTC	CASSLNRGGYGYTF
-	TRBV2	few	TRBJ1-5	TGTGCCAGCGAGGGGCAGGGCGGAGGTCAGCCCCAGCATTTT	CASEGQGGGQPQHF
-	TRBV29-1	-	TRBJ2-7	TGTAGCGTCCTCTCCCCAGACTCCTACGAGCAGTACTTC	CSVLSPDSYEQYF
-	TRBV27	-	TRBJ1-2	TGTGCCAGCAGTTCGACTACCGGGACGATCTATGGCTACACCTTC	CASSSTTGTIYGYTF
-	TRBV27	-	TRBJ1-2	TGTGCCAGCATGGATCCGAAAGAGACAGTCGGCTACACCTTC	CASMDPKETVGYTF
TRBD2	TRBV6-1	-	TRBJ2-7	TGTGCCAGTTTAGCGGGGGTCCTTAAGGAGCAGTACTTC	CASLAGVLKEQYF
-	TRBV30	few	TRBJ1-3	TGTGCCTGGACTGGGGGATCTGGAAACACCATATATTTT	CAWTGGSGNTIYF
-	TRBV7-7	-	TRBJ2-3	TGTGCCAGCAGCCCCATAGGTAGCACAGATACGCAGTATTTT	CASSPIGSTDTQYF
-	TRBV30	few	TRBJ2-5	TGTGCCTGGAGTGTTCAGGGGTTTGGAGAGACCCAGTACTTC	CAWSVQGFGETQYF
-	TRBV5-4	few	TRBJ2-5	TGTGCCAGCAACCGTTTGGGGGTAAAGACAGATGAAGAGACCCAGTACTTC	CASNRLGVKTDEETQYF
-	TRBV6-5	once	TRBJ2-1	TGTGCCAGCAGTGACCCTCAGGGTAATGAGCAGTTCTTC	CASSDPQGNEQFF
-	TRBV29-1	-	TRBJ2-2	TGCAGCGTTGAAGGAGGGCGTGGGACCGGGGAGCTGTTTTTT	CSVEGGRGTGELFF
TRBD1	TRBV30	-	TRBJ2-2	TGTGCCTGGAACAAGGGACAGTTCGCGAACACCGGGGAGCTGTTTTTT	CAWNKGQFANTGELFF
-	TRBV11-2	-	TRBJ2-3	TGTGCCAGCAGCTTACCGTCCACAGGACGCAGTTCGGATACGCAGTATTTT	CASSLPSTGRSSDTQYF
-	TRBV7-9	-	TRBJ1-2	TGTGCCAGCAGCCCCCCTTGGACACTGGACTATGGCTACACCTTC	CASSPPWTLDYGYTF
-	TRBV4-1	-	TRBJ2-7	TGCGCCAGCAGCCAAGCTCCCCCGGGGTCCCGGGTCTCCGAGCAGTACTTC	CASSQAPPGSRVSEQYF
TRBD1	TRBV6-5	-	TRBJ2-7	TGTGCCAGCAGTTACCGGAAGGACAGGCGTTCCTACGAGCAGTACTTC	CASSYRKDRRSYEQYF
-	TRBV5-6	-	TRBJ2-4	TGTGCCAGCAGCTCAGGGGCGTACATTCAGTACTTC	CASSSGAYIQYF
TRBD2	TRBV27	-	TRBJ2-2	TGTGCCAGCAGTCCCCGGACTAGCGGGGCCACCGGGGAGCTGTTTTTT	CASSPRTSGATGELFF
-	TRBV10-2	-	TRBJ2-3	TGCGCCAGCAGTGGCTCCGTGGGGCCCACAGATACGCAGTATTTT	CASSGSVGPTDTQYF
-	TRBV6-5	-	TRBJ1-4	TGTGCCAGCAGTTACAGGGCCCTGGGGGATGAAAAACTGTTTTTT	CASSYRALGDEKLFF
TRBD1	TRBV6-1	-	TRBJ2-7	TGTGCCAGCAGTGAAACGTGGCAGGGGGCAAGCTACGAGCAGTACTTC	CASSETWQGASYEQYF
-	TRBV30	-	TRBJ2-1	TGTGCCTGGAGTGGGACACTTGAGCAGTTCTTC	CAWSGTLEQFF
-	TRBV5-6	once	TRBJ2-1	TGTGCCAGCAGCTACCCGACAGAGTACAATGAGCAGTTCTTC	CASSYPTEYNEQFF
-	TRBV12-1	-	TRBJ2-6	TGTGCCAGCAGCTTTGCGTCCGACAGCCACATTCGCGCTTACTCTGGGGCCAACGTCCTGACTTTC	CASSFASDSHIRAYSGANVLTF
-	TRBV27	-	TRBJ2-7	TGTGCCAGCAGTCCACACACTGTTTACGAGCAGTACTTC	CASSPHTVYEQYF
TRBD2	TRBV19	-	TRBJ2-1	TGTGCCAGTAGTATATCTCTAGCGGGGGGGCCCGGGTCCTACAATGAGCAGTTCTTC	CASSISLAGGPGSYNEQFF
TRBD1	TRBV5-1	-	TRBJ1-1	TGCGCCAGCAGCTTGGGACAGGGGTCTGAAGCTTTCTTT	CASSLGQGSEAFF
-	TRBV13	-	TRBJ2-2	TGTGCCAGCAGGGATAGGGGATCGAACACCGGGGAGCTGTTTTTT	CASRDRGSNTGELFF